This is a list of T cell receptor beta chains from one sample in a study of T-cell memory formation after mild COVID-19. TCRdb passed the 5' RACE reads through MiXCR, listing each CDR3 protein once. Here the sample spans fewer than 50,000 distinct CDR3 sequences, 12% being singletons. Sequenced input: PBMCs or a T cell subset sorted from them (not recorded which). All receptors come from a man between 18 and 29 years old who had mild COVID-19 (a few samples of this study predate the infection). Cell type and time point are not known. Each CDR3 is given with its conserved first and last residue. A D gene is named only where the DNA matches it firmly. Rows may omit the clone size; those that give it use once, few, many or a size class.

D gene	V gene	J gene	clone size	CDR3 protein	CDR3 DNA
TRBD2	TRBV3-1	TRBJ2-7	few	CASSQDFGGATYEQYF	TGTGCCAGCAGCCAAGATTTCGGGGGGGCAACCTACGAGCAGTACTTC
.	TRBV7-6	TRBJ2-2	.	CASSFLRGPTNTGELFF	TGTGCCAGCAGCTTTCTCAGGGGTCCGACGAACACCGGGGAGCTGTTTTTT
.	TRBV2	TRBJ2-5	few	CASSDSELETQYF	TGTGCCAGCAGTGATTCCGAGTTAGAGACCCAGTACTTC
.	TRBV20-1	TRBJ1-4	.	CSARDPRGPTNEKLFF	TGCAGTGCTAGAGACCCTCGCGGACCGACTAATGAAAAACTGTTTTTT
TRBD2	TRBV7-3	TRBJ2-1	few	CASSPGGSYNEQFF	TGTGCCAGCAGCCCGGGGGGGTCCTACAATGAGCAGTTCTTC
TRBD1	TRBV6-5	TRBJ1-5	few	CASSSRYRGSNQPQHF	TGTGCCAGCAGTTCGCGATACAGGGGTAGCAATCAGCCCCAGCATTTT
TRBD1	TRBV13	TRBJ2-1	many	CASSLGQGYYNEQFF	TGTGCCAGCAGCCTTGGACAGGGCTACTACAATGAGCAGTTCTTC
.	TRBV14	TRBJ1-2	few	CASSATFGYTF	TGTGCCAGCAGCGCAACGTTTGGCTACACCTTC
TRBD2	TRBV15	TRBJ2-1	few	CATSRDGASGDNEQFF	TGTGCCACCAGCAGAGACGGCGCTAGCGGAGACAATGAGCAGTTCTTC
.	TRBV4-1	TRBJ1-5	few	CASSQDGGGGNQPQHF	TGCGCCAGCAGCCAAGATGGGGGGGGGGGCAATCAGCCCCAGCATTTT
TRBD2	TRBV20-1	TRBJ2-1	few	CSAPYLGGGKNEQFF	TGCAGTGCCCCCTATCTGGGGGGAGGGAAAAATGAGCAGTTCTTC
.	TRBV2	TRBJ1-2	.	CASSEEQGGYGYTF	TGTGCCAGCAGTGAGGAACAGGGAGGCTATGGCTACACCTTC
.	TRBV19	TRBJ2-1	few	CASSIGWTAYNEQFF	TGTGCCAGTAGTATTGGGTGGACAGCCTACAATGAGCAGTTCTTC
.	TRBV24-1	TRBJ2-3	.	CATSDYGRVIADTQYF	TGTGCCACCAGTGATTACGGTCGGGTTATCGCAGATACGCAGTATTTT
TRBD1	TRBV5-1	TRBJ2-3	.	CASAPGQGTDTQYF	TGCGCCAGCGCCCCGGGACAGGGAACAGATACGCAGTATTTT
.	TRBV10-3	TRBJ2-3	.	CAINEGDTQYF	TGTGCCATCAACGAGGGAGATACGCAGTATTTT
TRBD1	TRBV5-1	TRBJ2-2	few	CASSPGQGVAGELFF	TGCGCCAGCAGCCCCGGACAGGGGGTAGCCGGGGAGCTGTTTTTT
.	TRBV2	TRBJ1-4	.	CASGPARYGEKLFF	TGTGCCAGCGGACCGGCAAGATATGGCGAAAAACTGTTTTTT
.	TRBV6-2/TRBV6-3	TRBJ1-1	few	CASSPVDLRPEAFF	TGTGCCAGCAGTCCGGTGGACCTACGTCCTGAAGCTTTCTTT
.	TRBV21-1	TRBJ2-5	few	CASSKVSRGGLETQYF	TGTGCCAGCAGCAAAGTTAGCAGGGGAGGCTTGGAGACCCAGTACTTC
.	TRBV20-1	TRBJ1-2	few	CSARRDYGYTF	TGCAGTGCTAGAAGGGACTATGGCTACACCTTC
.	TRBV4-3	TRBJ2-3	.	CASSQDKGTRSTDTQYF	TGCGCCAGCAGCCAAGATAAGGGGACGAGGAGCACAGATACGCAGTATTTT
.	TRBV6-1	TRBJ2-3	few	CASSEGIANTQYF	TGTGCCAGCAGTGAGGGTATCGCAAATACGCAGTATTTT
TRBD1	TRBV20-1	TRBJ2-6	many	CSWLTGAGANVLTF	TGCAGTTGGCTGACAGGGGCTGGGGCCAACGTCCTGACTTTC
.	TRBV7-2	TRBJ2-5	.	CASSLGGRGWTETQYF	TGTGCCAGCAGCTTAGGGGGCCGGGGTTGGACGGAGACCCAGTACTTC
TRBD2	TRBV3-1	TRBJ2-7	.	CASSQAGLAASYEQYF	TGTGCCAGCAGCCAAGCGGGACTAGCGGCCTCCTACGAGCAGTACTTC
.	TRBV15	TRBJ2-3	many	CATSRVSGNTDTQYF	TGTGCCACCAGCAGAGTTAGCGGTAACACAGATACGCAGTATTTT
.	TRBV25-1	TRBJ2-1	few	CASSGGFEQFF	TGTGCCAGCAGTGGCGGGTTTGAGCAGTTCTTC
.	TRBV15	TRBJ2-5	few	CATSRDHGWDETQYF	TGTGCCACCAGCAGAGATCATGGGTGGGACGAGACCCAGTACTTC
TRBD2	TRBV5-5	TRBJ2-7	many	CASSLEAPASGSYEQYF	TGTGCCAGCAGCTTGGAGGCTCCGGCTAGCGGATCCTACGAGCAGTACTTC
.	TRBV6-5	TRBJ1-2	.	CASSFGRYSNYGYTF	TGTGCCAGCAGTTTTGGACGGTATTCTAACTATGGCTACACCTTC
.	TRBV18	TRBJ2-3	.	CASSSRGPSTDTQYF	TGTGCCAGCTCAAGCAGAGGACCTAGCACAGATACGCAGTATTTT
TRBD2	TRBV5-1	TRBJ2-3	few	CASSQRTSSGGWTDTQYF	TGCGCCAGCAGCCAACGCACTTCTAGCGGGGGTTGGACAGATACGCAGTATTTT
.	TRBV6-2/TRBV6-3	TRBJ1-5	many	CASGYTAYQPQHF	TGTGCCAGCGGTTACACGGCGTATCAGCCCCAGCATTTT
.	TRBV6-2/TRBV6-3	TRBJ2-4	few	CASSYSSFIRARNIQYF	TGTGCCAGCAGTTACTCCTCGTTTATAAGGGCTAGGAACATTCAGTACTTC
TRBD2	TRBV12-3/TRBV12-4	TRBJ2-3	once	CASSLLGRGTDTQYF	TGTGCCAGCAGTTTATTAGGGAGGGGTACAGATACGCAGTATTTT
.	TRBV30	TRBJ2-2	many	CAWSVHGIGELFF	TGTGCCTGGAGTGTACACGGGATCGGGGAGCTGTTTTTT
.	TRBV10-2	TRBJ1-2	.	CASSETPGAPGRGYTF	TGCGCCAGCAGTGAGACCCCAGGGGCCCCCGGTAGAGGCTACACCTTC
.	TRBV29-1	TRBJ1-4	few	CSAGQGEKLFF	TGCAGCGCTGGGCAGGGAGAAAAACTGTTTTTT
TRBD1	TRBV11-2	TRBJ2-1	medium-sized	CASSLEPGTGFGVNEQFF	TGTGCCAGCAGCTTAGAGCCGGGGACAGGGTTCGGCGTGAATGAGCAGTTCTTC
TRBD2	TRBV20-1	TRBJ2-3	few	CSARGLAGLGDTQYF	TGCAGTGCTAGAGGACTAGCGGGGCTGGGTGATACGCAGTATTTT
.	TRBV9	TRBJ2-7	many	CASSVGVTGSYEQYF	TGTGCCAGCAGCGTAGGGGTTACTGGGTCCTACGAGCAGTACTTC
.	TRBV11-2	TRBJ2-5	many	CASSLAPQWLGETQYF	TGTGCCAGCAGCTTAGCCCCCCAGTGGTTAGGGGAGACCCAGTACTTC
.	TRBV5-1	TRBJ1-5	few	CASSPLPTGTYQPQHF	TGCGCCAGCAGCCCCCTCCCGACAGGTACTTATCAGCCCCAGCATTTT
.	TRBV2	TRBJ1-3	.	CASSVDRGNTIYF	TGTGCCAGCAGTGTTGACAGGGGAAACACCATATATTTT
TRBD2	TRBV12-3/TRBV12-4	TRBJ2-3	few	CASRRNPGGLTDTQYF	TGTGCCAGCAGACGCAATCCGGGGGGGCTCACAGATACGCAGTATTTT
.	TRBV7-2	TRBJ2-1	many	CASRRGESSYNEQFF	TGTGCCAGCAGGAGGGGGGAGAGCTCCTACAATGAGCAGTTCTTC
.	TRBV6-5	TRBJ2-1	.	CASSYWGNNEQFF	TGTGCCAGCAGTTACTGGGGAAACAATGAGCAGTTCTTC
TRBD2	TRBV11-2	TRBJ2-3	many	CASSQTSGGVTDTQYF	TGTGCCAGCAGCCAGACTAGCGGGGGGGTCACAGATACGCAGTATTTT
TRBD2	TRBV24-1	TRBJ2-3	few	CATSDTREGSDTQYF	TGTGCCACCAGTGATACAAGGGAGGGTTCCGATACGCAGTATTTT